The sample holds a few counts of the clone carrying this T cell receptor (beta chain). The target antigen is unknown. The data derive from a study of identical twins. Overall study findings and caveats: Shared out-of-frame alpha sequences (those common to twins) showed excess low generation probability.

This CDR3 region has 14 residues. The V end lost 4 bases, the J end lost 3 bases, and 12 bases lay between the germline ends. CDR1 and CDR2 (germline): SGHAT, FQNNGV. TCRdb reprocessed the 5' RACE reads with MiXCR, giving one entry per CDR3 protein. This sample yields some 1,600,000 distinct CDR3 sequences, of which about 30% are seen a single time; roughly 0.3% belongs to the top ten. Specimen: cord blood. This receptor was obtained from a newborn girl in good health. The V and J genes are TRBV11-2 and TRBJ1-1; TRBD1 might be the D (5 bases). CDR3 region: CASSSPGPDTEAFF. The DNA for the CDR3 is TGTGCCAGCAGCTCCCCGGGGCCGGACACTGAAGCTTTCTTT.